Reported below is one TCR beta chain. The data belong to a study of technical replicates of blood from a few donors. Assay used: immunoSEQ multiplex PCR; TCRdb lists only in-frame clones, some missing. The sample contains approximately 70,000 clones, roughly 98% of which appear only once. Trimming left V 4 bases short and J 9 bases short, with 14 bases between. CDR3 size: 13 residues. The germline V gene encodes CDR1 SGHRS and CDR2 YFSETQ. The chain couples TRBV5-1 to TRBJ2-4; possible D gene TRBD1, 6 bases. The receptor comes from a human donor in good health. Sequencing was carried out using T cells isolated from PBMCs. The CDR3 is CASSETQGAIQYF. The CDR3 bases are TGCGCCAGCAGCGAAACACAGGGTGCCATTCAGTACTTC.